Below, 13 T cell receptor beta chains from the same sample are listed, as sequenced in a study of T cells in Graves' hyperthyroidism and ophthalmopathy. Regions amplified from RNA transcripts were the TCR beta CDR3 regions. A first-round RT-PCR of the TCR CDR3 used the HTBI primer set. TCRdb independently ran MiXCR on the multiplex PCR reads; one entry per CDR3 protein. The sample has some 490,000 distinct CDR3 sequences, under 25% seen once. Sequencing used blood. These receptors were taken from a woman between 65 and 79 years old with Graves' ophthalmopathy.

The chain is built from TRBV10-3 and TRBJ2-5, with 7 bases fitting TRBD2. V dropped 0 bases and J dropped 13; count of bases not matched to a gene: 11. Germline V gene data show CDR1 as ENHRY and CDR2 as SYGVKD. CDR3 size: 14 residues. The CDR3 is CAISESISSGNSYF. The CDR3 region has the DNA TGTGCCATCAGTGAGTCGATATCGAGCGGGAACTCGTACTTC.

There are many counts of this clonotype. A read error may produce the germline difference seen at one junction end. The V gene is TRBV20-1, the J gene TRBJ1-1, with 9 bases identical to TRBD1. Germline loops: CDR1 DFQATT, CDR2 SNEGSKA (reference sequence). The CDR3 covers 15 residues. CDR3 nucleotide sequence: TGCAGTGCTAGAGCTGGGACAGGGCTTGGTTTTGAAACTTTCTTT. Residues: CSARAGTGLGFETFF.

The table lists this clonotype with many counts. This chain connects TRBV28 to TRBJ2-7; maybe TRBD2 (6 bases). With 8 bases removed from V and 0 bases from J, the gap between germline ends came to 11 bases. The CDR3 is 13 residues long. Germline lookup yields CDR1 MDHEN and CDR2 SYDVKM. In DNA, the CDR3 is TGTGCCAGCGAAGGGAGGAGCTCCTACGAGCAGTACTTC. Its translation is CASEGRSSYEQYF.

This clonotype showed up just a few times. V is TRBV20-1 and J is TRBJ2-7; D gene ambiguous. CDR1 and CDR2 (germline): DFQATT, SNEGSKA (reference sequence). CDR3 length: 13 amino acids. The ends were cut back, 3 bases at V and 2 bases at J, with 11 bases in the middle. CDR3 nucleotides: TGCAGTGCTAGGGCCCATGGGACCTACGAGCAGTACTTC. Encoded protein: CSARAHGTYEQYF.

This chain joins TRBV11-2 and TRBJ2-7; 15 positions agree with TRBD2. This CDR3 is 16 amino acids long. CDR1 is SGHAT and CDR2 is FQNNGV in the germline V gene. Trimming at V came to 5 bases and at J to 4 bases, leaving 6 bases not matched to a gene. For the CDR3, the DNA is TGTGCCAGCAGCCCCGGACTAGCGGGAGGGCTTTACGAGCAGTACTTC. Its protein is CASSPGLAGGLYEQYF. Based on the CDR3 plus reference TRBV11-2 and TRBJ2-7, the full variable domain is EAGVAQSPRYKIIEKRQSVAFWCNPISGHATLYWYQQILGQGPKLLIQFQNNGVVDDSQLPKDRFSAERLKGVDSTLKIQPAKLEDSAVYLCASSPGLAGGLYEQYFGPGTRLTVT.

There are many counts of this clonotype. The V gene is TRBV30, the J gene TRBJ2-1; D gene unclear. Germline V CDR1 and CDR2: GTSNPN, SVGIG (reference sequence). Deletions cut 1 base from V and 12 bases from J, with 13 bases between. The CDR3 runs to 12 residues. The CDR3 bases are TGTGCCTGGAGTGACACCCCGTTAAGGCAGTTCTTC. It specifies CAWSDTPLRQFF.

This rearrangement joins TRBV20-1 to TRBJ1-1; D is ambiguous. Looked up from germline, CDR1 is DFQATT and CDR2 is SNEGSKA (reference sequence). The V end was cut by 1 base, the J end by 2 bases, with 11 bases between. The CDR3 contains 14 residues. The CDR3, as DNA: TGCAGTGCTAGAGCAACGATCCGAAACACTGAAGCTTTCTTT. It specifies CSARATIRNTEAFF.

This clonotype was counted a few times. This sequence joins TRBV7-8 and TRBJ1-6; D gene ambiguous. Germline lookup yields CDR1 SGHVS and CDR2 FQNEAQ. The CDR3 loop spans 14 amino acids. Between the trimmed V and J ends, which lost 1 base and 17 bases, there was a span of 18 bases. CDR3 amino acids: CASSLGPGNRHIHF. CDR3 sequence (DNA): TGTGCCAGCAGCTTAGGACCGGGGAACCGACACATCCACTTT.

About this clonotype: At one end, the junction sequence differs from germline, possibly due to a read error. J is TRBJ1-2 and V is TRBV2; no clear D gene. In germline, CDR1 is SNHLY, CDR2 FYNNEI. This CDR3 comprises 13 residues. The CDR3 reads CTSSEIRDYGYTF. Here the CDR3 DNA reads TGTACCAGCAGTGAAATCCGGGACTATGGCTACACCTTC.

This clonotype was found many times. The V call is TRBV7-9, the J call TRBJ2-1; D is unresolved. V was clipped by 5 bases and J by 7 bases, with 18 bases between them. CDR1 SEHNR and CDR2 FQNEAQ come from the germline V gene (reference sequence). CDR3 length equals 15 residues. The CDR3: CASSPPPGPTNEQFF. The CDR3 DNA reads TGTGCCAGCAGCCCCCCGCCGGGCCCAACGAATGAGCAGTTCTTC.

V usage is TRBV18 and J usage is TRBJ2-7; a weak D match, TRBD1 (6 bases). The ends were cut back, 4 bases at V and 6 bases at J, with 13 bases in the middle. CDR1 KGHSH and CDR2 LQKENI come from the germline V gene. The CDR3 is 13 residues long. CDR3 coding DNA: TGTGCCAGCTCACTTGAACAGGGTTCCGAGCAGTACTTC. This codes for CASSLEQGSEQYF.

Concerning this clonotype: Germline is not matched at one junction end, which may reflect a read error. The chain couples TRBV3-1 to TRBJ2-2; TRBD1 or TRBD2 may be the D gene (5 bases each). The CDR3 loop spans 16 amino acids. CDR1 and CDR2 from the germline V gene are LGHDT and YNNKEL (reference sequence). CDR3 sequence: CASSLWGTANTGELLF. In DNA form, the CDR3 reads TGTGCCAGCAGCCTATGGGGGACCGCTAACACCGGGGAGCTGTTATTT.

The V gene is TRBV20-1, the J gene TRBJ2-5; D remains ambiguous. Germline CDR1 reads DFQATT; CDR2 reads SNEGSKA (reference sequence). V lost 2 bases to trimming and J lost 5 bases, with 18 bases between them. The CDR3 has 15 residues. CDR3 coding DNA: TGCAGTGCTAGACCCGGCAGGAGAGTAGGGGAGACCCAGTACTTC. Encoded protein: CSARPGRRVGETQYF.